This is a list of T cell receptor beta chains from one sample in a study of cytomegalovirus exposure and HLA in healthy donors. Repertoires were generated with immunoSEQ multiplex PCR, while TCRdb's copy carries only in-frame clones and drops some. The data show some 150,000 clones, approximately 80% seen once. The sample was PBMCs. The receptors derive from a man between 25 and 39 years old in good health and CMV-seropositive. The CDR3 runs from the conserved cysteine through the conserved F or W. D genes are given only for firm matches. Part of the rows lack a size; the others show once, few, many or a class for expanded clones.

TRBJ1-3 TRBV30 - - CAWHRDSGNTIYF TGTGCCTGGCACCGAGACTCTGGAAACACCATATATTTT
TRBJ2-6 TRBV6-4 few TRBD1 CASSDSGQGTGANVLTF TGTGCCAGCAGTGACTCAGGACAGGGTACTGGGGCCAACGTCCTGACTTTC
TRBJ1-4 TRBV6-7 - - CASRASGGREKLFF TGTGCCAGCAGAGCTTCGGGGGGCAGGGAAAAACTGTTTTTT
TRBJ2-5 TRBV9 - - CASGGGGAGETQYF TGTGCCAGCGGGGGTGGGGGCGCCGGGGAGACCCAGTACTTC
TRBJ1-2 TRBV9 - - CASSVQENGYTF TGTGCCAGCAGCGTACAGGAAAATGGCTACACCTTC
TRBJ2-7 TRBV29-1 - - CSVATGYSYEQYF TGCAGCGTTGCCACCGGGTACTCCTACGAGCAGTACTTC
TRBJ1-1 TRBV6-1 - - CASSEAGADTEAFF TGTGCCAGCAGTGAGGCGGGGGCGGACACTGAAGCTTTCTTT
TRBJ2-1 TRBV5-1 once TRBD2 CASSLVLAGALSSYNEQFF TGCGCCAGCAGCTTGGTACTAGCGGGGGCCCTGAGCTCCTACAATGAGCAGTTCTTC
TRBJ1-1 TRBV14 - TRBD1 CASSQLGTGDTEAFF TGTGCCAGCAGCCAGCTTGGGACAGGGGACACTGAAGCTTTCTTT
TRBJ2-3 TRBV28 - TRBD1 CASTDRGTDTQYF TGTGCCAGCACGGACAGGGGCACAGATACGCAGTATTTT
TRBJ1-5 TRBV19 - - CASSMPRGRGVSNQPQHF TGTGCCAGTAGTATGCCTAGGGGTCGGGGGGTTAGCAATCAGCCCCAGCATTTT
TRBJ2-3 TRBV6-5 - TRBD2 CASSRLAESTDTQYF TGTGCCAGCAGCCGTCTAGCGGAAAGCACAGATACGCAGTATTTT
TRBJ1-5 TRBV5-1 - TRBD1 CASSIPGTGGDQPQHF TGCGCCAGCAGCATACCCGGGACAGGGGGCGATCAGCCCCAGCATTTT
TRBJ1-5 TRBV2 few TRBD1 CASSQTGVGNQPQHF TGTGCCAGCAGCCAGACAGGGGTGGGAAATCAGCCCCAGCATTTT
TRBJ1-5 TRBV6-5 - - CASSYSADSNQPQHF TGTGCCAGCAGTTACTCCGCAGATAGCAATCAGCCCCAGCATTTT
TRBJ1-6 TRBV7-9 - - CASGTRRNSPLHF TGTGCCAGCGGGACTCGACGTAATTCACCCCTCCACTTT
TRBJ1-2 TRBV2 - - CASSARRSLMGAYTF TGTGCCAGCAGTGCGCGGCGGTCTTTGATGGGGGCCTACACCTTC
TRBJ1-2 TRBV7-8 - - CASSLTDRFRDGYTF TGTGCCAGCAGCTTAACAGACAGATTCAGGGATGGCTACACCTTC
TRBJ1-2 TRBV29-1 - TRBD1 CSFKQGADYGYTF TGCAGCTTCAAACAGGGGGCGGACTATGGCTACACCTTC
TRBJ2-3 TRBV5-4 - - CASSLWPTGTPLTDTQYF TGTGCCAGCAGCTTGTGGCCGACAGGTACACCGTTGACAGATACGCAGTATTTT
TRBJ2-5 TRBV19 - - CASREMTASLETQYF TGTGCCAGTAGGGAAATGACAGCGTCGTTGGAGACCCAGTACTTC
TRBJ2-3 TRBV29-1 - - CSVGRLPGTDTQYF TGCAGCGTTGGTAGACTACCCGGCACAGATACGCAGTATTTT
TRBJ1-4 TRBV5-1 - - CASSLGEREKLFF TGCGCCAGCAGCTTGGGGGAGCGGGAAAAACTGTTTTTT
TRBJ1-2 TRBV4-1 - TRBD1 CASSPGWTGPAANYGYTF TGCGCCAGCAGCCCAGGGTGGACAGGGCCGGCGGCTAACTATGGCTACACCTTC
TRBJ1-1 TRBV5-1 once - CASSFVEGNAEAFF TGCGCCAGCAGCTTCGTTGAGGGAAACGCTGAAGCTTTCTTT
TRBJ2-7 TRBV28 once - CASSDRGRKVYEQYF TGTGCCAGCAGTGATAGGGGAAGGAAAGTCTACGAGCAGTACTTC
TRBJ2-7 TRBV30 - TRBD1 CAWSSGGYEQYF TGTGCCTGGAGCTCAGGGGGCTACGAGCAGTACTTC
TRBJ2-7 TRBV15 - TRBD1 CATSREGQGINEQYF TGTGCCACCAGCAGAGAGGGACAGGGGATCAACGAGCAGTACTTC
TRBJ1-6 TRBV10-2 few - CASSGGPAYSPLHF TGCGCCAGCAGTGGGGGGCCCGCCTATTCACCCCTCCACTTT